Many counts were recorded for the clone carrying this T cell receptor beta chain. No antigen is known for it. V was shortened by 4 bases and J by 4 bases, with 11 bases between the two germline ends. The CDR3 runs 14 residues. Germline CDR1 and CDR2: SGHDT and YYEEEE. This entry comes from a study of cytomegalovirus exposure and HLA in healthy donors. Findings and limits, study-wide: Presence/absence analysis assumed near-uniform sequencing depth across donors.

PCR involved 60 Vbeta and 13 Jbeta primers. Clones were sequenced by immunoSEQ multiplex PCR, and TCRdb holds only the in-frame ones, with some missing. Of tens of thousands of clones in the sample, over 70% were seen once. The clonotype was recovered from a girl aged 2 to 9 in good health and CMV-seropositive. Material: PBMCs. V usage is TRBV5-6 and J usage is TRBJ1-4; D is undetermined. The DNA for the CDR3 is TGTGCCAGCAGCGGGCAGGCTCATAATGAAAAACTGTTTTTT. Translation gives CASSGQAHNEKLFF.